A selection of T cell receptor beta chains follows, all from one sample in a study of somatic mutations in cytotoxic T cells in rheumatoid arthritis. Data came from immunoSEQ multiplex PCR; TCRdb stores just in-frame clones and leaves some out. The sample holds fewer than 20,000 clones, 70% to 75% seen once. The sequencing input was CD8+ T cells sorted from blood. These receptors were obtained from a woman in her sixties in good health. CDR3s include the opening cysteine and the closing phenylalanine or tryptophan. D genes are given only for firm matches. Not every row has a clone size; where given, it reads once, few, many or a size class.

CDR3aa | CDR3nt | j_gene | d_gene | v_gene | abundance
CASSYGQGGYGYTF | TGTGCCAGCAGCTACGGACAGGGGGGATACGGCTACACCTTC | TRBJ1-2 | TRBD1 | TRBV7-9 | .
CAISVGGGEGGYNEQFF | TGTGCCATCAGTGTTGGAGGGGGCGAGGGGGGTTACAATGAGCAGTTCTTC | TRBJ2-1 | . | TRBV10-3 | .
CASSLATAYGYTF | TGTGCCAGCAGCTTAGCGACAGCTTATGGCTACACCTTC | TRBJ1-2 | . | TRBV7-9 | .
CSVDPGGAGGYTF | TGCAGCGTTGACCCAGGGGGTGCGGGCGGCTACACCTTC | TRBJ1-2 | TRBD1 | TRBV29-1 | .
CASSRGGGTEAFF | TGTGCCAGCAGCCGTGGGGGGGGCACTGAAGCTTTCTTT | TRBJ1-1 | . | TRBV25-1 | .
CASSQGRGANYGYTF | TGCGCCAGCAGCCAAGGACGGGGAGCTAACTATGGCTACACCTTC | TRBJ1-2 | . | TRBV4-1 | few
CASSPTGPGAEQYF | TGTGCCAGCAGTCCGACAGGGCCGGGGGCCGAGCAGTACTTC | TRBJ2-7 | . | TRBV27 | .
CASREDGNEKLFF | TGTGCCAGCAGGGAGGACGGAAATGAAAAACTGTTTTTT | TRBJ1-4 | . | TRBV6-1 | .
CASRWSRGGGTEAFF | TGTGCCAGCAGATGGAGTCGGGGAGGTGGGACTGAAGCTTTCTTT | TRBJ1-1 | . | TRBV5-6 | .
CASSREGNEQFF | TGTGCCAGTAGTAGGGAAGGCAATGAGCAGTTCTTC | TRBJ2-1 | . | TRBV19 | .
CAWSHLRGEAFF | TGTGCCTGGAGTCACCTCCGTGGAGAAGCTTTCTTT | TRBJ1-1 | . | TRBV30 | medium-sized
CASSPPFSATYEQYF | TGTGCCAGCAGCCCCCCTTTTAGCGCTACCTACGAGCAGTACTTC | TRBJ2-7 | . | TRBV11-2 | .
CASSLTLNEQFF | TGTGCCAGCAGCTTGACCCTCAATGAGCAGTTCTTC | TRBJ2-1 | . | TRBV5-6 | .
CASSLSRGGLPEQYF | TGTGCCAGCAGCTTGAGCCGTGGCGGCCTCCCCGAGCAGTACTTC | TRBJ2-7 | . | TRBV5-5 | .
CATGGTGGSYNEQFF | TGTGCCACCGGTGGGACAGGGGGGTCCTACAATGAGCAGTTCTTC | TRBJ2-1 | TRBD1 | TRBV27 | once
CASSPRGWYEQYF | TGTGCCAGCAGCCCAAGGGGGTGGTACGAGCAGTACTTC | TRBJ2-7 | . | TRBV7-8 | once
CASSSRAGGWNTEAFF | TGCGCCAGCAGCTCCCGGGCAGGGGGCTGGAACACTGAAGCTTTCTTT | TRBJ1-1 | TRBD1 | TRBV5-1 | .
CASSWTVNTEAFF | TGTGCCAGCAGTTGGACAGTGAACACTGAAGCTTTCTTT | TRBJ1-1 | . | TRBV6-5 | .
CASSTGGLEAFF | TGTGCCAGCAGTACGGGGGGCCTTGAAGCTTTCTTT | TRBJ1-1 | . | TRBV27 | .
CASSEYDHVTSDTEAFF | TGTGCCAGCAGTGAGTATGACCACGTCACAAGTGACACTGAAGCTTTCTTT | TRBJ1-1 | . | TRBV6-1 | .
CASSEDSGQIYGYTF | TGTGCCAGCAGTGAAGACTCGGGACAGATCTATGGCTACACCTTC | TRBJ1-2 | TRBD1 | TRBV2 | few
CAWSGGGQDTGELFF | TGTGCCTGGAGTGGCGGGGGGCAGGACACCGGGGAGCTGTTTTTT | TRBJ2-2 | TRBD2 | TRBV30 | .
CASSQTSGGPLSYEQYF | TGTGCCAGCAGCCAAACTAGCGGGGGTCCGCTTTCCTACGAGCAGTACTTC | TRBJ2-7 | TRBD2 | TRBV5-4 | once
CAWSVGGGDEQFF | TGTGCCTGGAGTGTAGGGGGCGGCGATGAGCAGTTCTTC | TRBJ2-1 | TRBD1 | TRBV30 | .
CAWSVTGSSYNEQFF | TGTGCCTGGAGTGTAACTGGGAGCTCCTACAATGAGCAGTTCTTC | TRBJ2-1 | . | TRBV30 | .
CAGSAGLAGGDTQYF | TGTGCCGGCAGCGCCGGGCTAGCGGGAGGAGATACGCAGTATTTT | TRBJ2-3 | TRBD2 | TRBV6-5 | .
CASSRRLRSEPFPYEQYF | TGTGCCAGCAGCCGCCGCCTAAGATCGGAGCCTTTTCCCTACGAGCAGTACTTC | TRBJ2-7 | . | TRBV11-3 | .
CASSPGRYEQYF | TGTGCCAGCAGCCCAGGGCGGTACGAGCAGTACTTC | TRBJ2-7 | . | TRBV2 | few
CASSLDGPNTEAFF | TGCGCCAGCAGCCTCGACGGACCGAACACTGAAGCTTTCTTT | TRBJ1-1 | . | TRBV5-1 | .
CASSAGGDYNEQFF | TGTGCCAGTAGTGCCGGGGGGGACTACAATGAGCAGTTCTTC | TRBJ2-1 | TRBD2 | TRBV19 | .
CASSVGQFPSYNEQFF | TGTGCCAGCAGCGTGGGGCAGTTCCCCTCCTACAATGAGCAGTTCTTC | TRBJ2-1 | . | TRBV9 | .
CASRDRGRNTEAFF | TGTGCCAGCAGGGACAGGGGACGGAACACTGAAGCTTTCTTT | TRBJ1-1 | TRBD1 | TRBV27 | .
CASSAGVNEQFF | TGTGCCAGTAGTGCGGGAGTCAATGAGCAGTTCTTC | TRBJ2-1 | TRBD2 | TRBV19 | .